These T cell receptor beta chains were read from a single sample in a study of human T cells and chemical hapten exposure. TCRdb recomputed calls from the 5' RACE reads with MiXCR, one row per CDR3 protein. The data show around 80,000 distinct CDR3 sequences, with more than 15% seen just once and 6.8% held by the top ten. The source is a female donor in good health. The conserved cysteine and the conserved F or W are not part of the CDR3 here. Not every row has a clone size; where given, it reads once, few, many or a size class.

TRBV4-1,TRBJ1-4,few,ASSQEGTVNEKLF
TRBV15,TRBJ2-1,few,ATSRGVMAGGDNEQF
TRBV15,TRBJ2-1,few,ATSRVRYRVTSYNEQF
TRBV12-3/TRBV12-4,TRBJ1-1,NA,ASSKLGARTEAF
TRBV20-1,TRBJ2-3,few,SASATRDYTDTQY
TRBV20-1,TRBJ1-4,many,SARETTNEKLF
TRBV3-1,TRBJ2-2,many,ASSQVSGGELF
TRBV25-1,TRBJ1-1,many,ASSEFLENTEAF
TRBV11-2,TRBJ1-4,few,ASSLVPKDVWIPATNEKLF
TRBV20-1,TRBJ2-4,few,SASSGDNIQY
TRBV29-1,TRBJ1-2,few,SVSGGPGQGARNGYT
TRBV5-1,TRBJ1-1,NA,ASSFNDGGTEAF
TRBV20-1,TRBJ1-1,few,SAPPGVTPEAF
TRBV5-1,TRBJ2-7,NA,ASSLTVRGHDSYEQY
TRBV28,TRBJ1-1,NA,ASSGGPEAF
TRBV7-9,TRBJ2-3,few,AAARMDTQY
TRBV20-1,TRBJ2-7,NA,SAVGTSGMREQY
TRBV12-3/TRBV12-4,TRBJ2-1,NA,ASSHPGTGLWGSTYNEQF
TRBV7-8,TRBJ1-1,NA,ASSLPGARNTEAF
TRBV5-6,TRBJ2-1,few,ASSFMAGAGEAEQF
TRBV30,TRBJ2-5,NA,ACGGSRPTEETQY
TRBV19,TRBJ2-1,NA,ASNGGSGTYNEQF
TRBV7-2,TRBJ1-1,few,ASSLRPGGQGTNTEAF
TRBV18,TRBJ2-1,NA,ATTGQGYNEQF
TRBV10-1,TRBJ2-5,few,ASKLRTGGKETQY
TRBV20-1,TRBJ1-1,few,SANPGHMNTEAF
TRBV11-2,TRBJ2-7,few,ASSSGTGDYEQY